The clone carrying this T cell receptor (beta chain) was observed a single time. Its antigen is not known. These data are taken from a study of T cells in Graves' hyperthyroidism and ophthalmopathy. Study results and limitations: Appearing also in blood were most of the thyroid clonotypes expanded above 0.001. Stable hyperthyroidism was told apart from ophthalmopathy by a model built on 13 V-J features.

Uncontrolled infections, other autoimmune diseases, pregnancy or lactation led to exclusion of patients. Authors of the study amplified TCR beta CDR3 regions from RNA transcripts. RT-PCR in the first round (using the HTBI primer set) targeted the TCR CDR3. TCRdb reprocessed the multiplex PCR reads with MiXCR, giving one entry per CDR3 protein. The top ten hold about two fifths of the sample, which has roughly 500,000 distinct CDR3 sequences, approximately 48% seen once. Material for sequencing was peripheral blood or thyroid tissue (not recorded which). The source is an adult woman with Graves' disease, either hyperthyroidism or ophthalmopathy (not recorded which).

The CDR3: CASSSLGTIDKGELFF. CDR3 sequence (DNA): TGTGCCAGCAGTTCACTCGGGACAATTGATAAGGGGGAGCTGTTTTTT. The chain couples TRBV7-3 to TRBJ2-2, with TRBD1 as a possible D gene (6 bases). CDR1 is SGHTA and CDR2 is FQGTGA in the germline V gene. Trimming took off 6 bases at V and 8 bases at J, with 22 bases between the two ends. The length of the CDR3 is 16 residues.